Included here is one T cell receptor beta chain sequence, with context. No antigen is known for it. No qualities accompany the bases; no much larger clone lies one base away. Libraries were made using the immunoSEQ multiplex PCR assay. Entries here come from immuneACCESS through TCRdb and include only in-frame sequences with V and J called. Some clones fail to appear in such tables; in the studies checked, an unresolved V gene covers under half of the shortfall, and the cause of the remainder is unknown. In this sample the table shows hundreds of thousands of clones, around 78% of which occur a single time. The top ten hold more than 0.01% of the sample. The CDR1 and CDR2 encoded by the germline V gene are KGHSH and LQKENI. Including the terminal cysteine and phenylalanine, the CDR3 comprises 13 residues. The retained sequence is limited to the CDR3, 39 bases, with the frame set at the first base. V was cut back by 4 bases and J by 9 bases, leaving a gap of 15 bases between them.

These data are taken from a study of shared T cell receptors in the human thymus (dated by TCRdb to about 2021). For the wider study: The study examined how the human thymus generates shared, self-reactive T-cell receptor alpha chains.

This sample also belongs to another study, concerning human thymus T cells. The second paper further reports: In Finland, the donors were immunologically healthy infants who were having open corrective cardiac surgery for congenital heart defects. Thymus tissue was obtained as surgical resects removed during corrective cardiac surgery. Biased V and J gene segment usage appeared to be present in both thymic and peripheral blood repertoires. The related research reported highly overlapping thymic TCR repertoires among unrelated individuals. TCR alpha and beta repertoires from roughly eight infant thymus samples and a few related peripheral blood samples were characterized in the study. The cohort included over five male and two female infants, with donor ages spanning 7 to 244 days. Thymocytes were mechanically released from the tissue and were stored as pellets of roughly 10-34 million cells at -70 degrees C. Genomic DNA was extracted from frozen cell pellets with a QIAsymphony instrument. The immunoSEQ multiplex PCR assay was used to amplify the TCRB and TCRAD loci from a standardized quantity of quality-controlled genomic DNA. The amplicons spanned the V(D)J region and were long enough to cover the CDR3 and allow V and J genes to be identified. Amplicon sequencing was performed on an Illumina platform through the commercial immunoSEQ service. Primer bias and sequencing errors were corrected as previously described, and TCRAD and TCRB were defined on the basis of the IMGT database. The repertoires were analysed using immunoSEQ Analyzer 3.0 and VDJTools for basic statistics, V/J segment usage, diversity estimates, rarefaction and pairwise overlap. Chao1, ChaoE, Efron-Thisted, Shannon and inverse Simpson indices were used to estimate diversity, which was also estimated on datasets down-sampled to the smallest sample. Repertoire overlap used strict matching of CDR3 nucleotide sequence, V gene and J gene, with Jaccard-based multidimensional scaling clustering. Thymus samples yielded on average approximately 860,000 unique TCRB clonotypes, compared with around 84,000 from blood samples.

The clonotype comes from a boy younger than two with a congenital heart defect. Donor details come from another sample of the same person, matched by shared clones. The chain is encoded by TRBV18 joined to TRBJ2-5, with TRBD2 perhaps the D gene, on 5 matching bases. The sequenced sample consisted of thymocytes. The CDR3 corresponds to CASSRDTRVSQYF. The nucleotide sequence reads TGTGCCAGCTCACGAGATACGAGGGTATCCCAGTACTTC.